The next 24 T cell receptor beta chains were all read from a single sample in a study of cytomegalovirus exposure and HLA in healthy donors. Method: immunoSEQ multiplex PCR; TCRdb's copy keeps in-frame clones and lacks some. This table holds under 200,000 clones, over 65% found once. The sequencing input was PBMCs. All receptors come from a man aged 18 to 35 in good health and CMV-seropositive.

This chain connects TRBV28 to TRBJ1-4; 11 positions agree with TRBD1. The J segment lost 7 bases and the V segment lost 4 bases, leaving 5 bases of the junction unmatched. The CDR3 loop spans 15 amino acids. Looked up from germline, CDR1 is MDHEN and CDR2 is SYDVKM. CDR3 sequence (DNA): TGTGCCAGCAGTTGGGGGACAGGGGGTTCTGAAAAACTGTTTTTT. Protein product: CASSWGTGGSEKLFF.

This clone was observed a single time. The chain uses TRBV28 and TRBJ1-1; TRBD1 agrees at 7 bases. Trimming cost V 7 bases and J 11 bases; bases outside gene matches: 7. The germline gives CDR1 MDHEN, CDR2 SYDVKM. This CDR3 contains 11 residues. For the CDR3, the DNA is TGTGCCAGCACCATGACAGGGTACGCTTTCTTT. Translation: CASTMTGYAFF. The variable domain in full, with the rest retrieved from reference TRBV28 and TRBJ1-1, is DVKVTQSSRYLVKRTGEKVFLECVQDMDHENMFWYRQDPGLGLRLIYFSYDVKMKEKGDIPEGYSVSREKKERFSLILESASTNQTSMYLCASTMTGYAFFGQGTRLTVV.

This clone was seen a few times. The chain couples TRBV29-1 to TRBJ2-2; 7 bases fit TRBD1. This CDR3 region has 13 residues. CDR1 and CDR2 from the germline V gene are SQVTM and ANQGSEA. V was clipped by 5 bases and J by 6 bases; unmatched bases: 6. Here the CDR3 reads CSVLIQGAGELFF. DNA for the CDR3: TGCAGCGTTCTAATTCAGGGGGCCGGGGAGCTGTTTTTT.

V and J are TRBV29-1 and TRBJ2-1, with a tentative D call TRBD2 (6 bases). The CDR3 extends over 16 amino acids. Trimming pared 6 bases from V and 7 bases from J, leaving 25 bases between. Germline values: CDR1 SQVTM, CDR2 ANQGSEA. As DNA, the CDR3 is TGCAGCGTGCTGCCGACTCTTGCGGGAATAGGGAATGAGCAGTTCTTC. Protein sequence: CSVLPTLAGIGNEQFF.

This clone was picked up many times. This chain uses TRBV28 with TRBJ2-1; 8 nucleotides match TRBD2. Trimming cost V 2 bases and J 3 bases; bases outside gene matches: 9. The CDR3 has 17 amino acids. Per the germline V gene, CDR1 is MDHEN and CDR2 is SYDVKM. CDR3 bases: TGTGCCAGCAGTTTACTCCACAGCGGGAGTTTCTACAATGAGCAGTTCTTC. Translating gives CASSLLHSGSFYNEQFF.

The rearrangement joins TRBV27 to TRBJ2-3; tentative D call: TRBD1 (5 bases). Trimming cost V 0 bases and J 1 base, with 11 bases left between them. The CDR3 is made up of 16 amino acids. Germline V gene lookup returns CDR1 MNHEY and CDR2 SMNVEV (reference sequence). CDR3 DNA: TGTGCCAGCAGTTTATCGAGGACAATACGCACAGATACGCAGTATTTT. Residues: CASSLSRTIRTDTQYF.

The chain recombines TRBV4-2 with TRBJ2-5; 10 bases match TRBD1. The CDR3 is 17 amino acids. Germline CDR1 is LGHNA and CDR2 is YNFKEQ. V lost 6 bases, J lost 1 base, and 11 bases stayed unmatched. CDR3 nucleotide sequence: TGTGCCAGCAGTCATTCTACCGGGACAGGGGTCCAAGAGACCCAGTACTTC. As protein: CASSHSTGTGVQETQYF.

Here the CDR3 reads CAISGLNTEAFF. CDR3 DNA sequence: TGTGCCATCAGTGGGCTGAACACTGAAGCTTTCTTT. This chain uses TRBV10-3 with TRBJ1-1; no clear D gene. The V gene lost 4 bases and the J gene lost 0 bases, with 3 bases spanning the gap. The CDR3 is made up of 12 amino acids. Germline CDR1 and CDR2: ENHRY and SYGVKD.

The chain couples TRBV4-3 to TRBJ1-3, with a tentative D call TRBD1 (6 bases). Looked up from germline, CDR1 is LGHNA and CDR2 is YSLEER. This CDR3 is 16 amino acids long. Trimming shortened V by 1 base and J by 4 bases, and 14 bases separated the two germline ends. The CDR3 sequence is CASSQVNREIGNTIYF. Written as DNA, the CDR3 is TGCGCCAGCAGCCAAGTAAACAGGGAGATAGGAAACACCATATATTTT.

The chain carries TRBV28 and TRBJ2-7; 8 bases map to TRBD1. The CDR3 extends over 16 amino acids. Germline trimming cut 6 bases from V and 0 bases from J; bases unmatched to any gene: 10. Germline CDR1 reads MDHEN; CDR2 reads SYDVKM. The CDR3 coding sequence is TGTGCCAGCAGCAGTCTCCCCGGGACAGGCTCCTACGAGCAGTACTTC. Protein sequence: CASSSLPGTGSYEQYF.

The chain uses TRBV27 and TRBJ2-1, with D possibly matching TRBD1 (5 bases). Germline V gives CDR1 MNHEY, CDR2 SMNVEV (reference sequence). V gave up 6 bases and J gave up 4 bases, with 13 bases separating them. The CDR3 totals 14 residues. The CDR3 sequence: CASSQETAYNEQFF. The CDR3 DNA reads TGTGCCAGCAGCCAAGAGACAGCTTACAATGAGCAGTTCTTC.

Comment on this clone: Other DNA sequences of this sample code for an identical CDR3. The chain combines TRBV15 with TRBJ1-1; D may be TRBD1 (5 bases). Between the trimmed V and J ends, which lost 0 bases and 0 bases, there was a span of 8 bases. The CDR3 consists of 15 residues. The germline CDR1 and CDR2 sequences are LNHNV and YYDKDF (reference sequence). The CDR3 coding sequence is TGTGCCACCAGCAGAGATCGGGGGATGAACACTGAAGCTTTCTTT. Translation: CATSRDRGMNTEAFF.

This chain joins TRBV7-8 and TRBJ2-7; TRBD2 aligns across 12 bases. V lost 10 bases and J lost 7; bases outside the gene matches: 11. Per germline, CDR1 SGHVS and CDR2 FQNEAQ. The CDR3 spans 14 residues. The CDR3 sequence is CATHGLAGGREQYF. In DNA, the CDR3 is TGTGCCACGCACGGGCTAGCGGGAGGGCGGGAGCAGTACTTC.

The CDR3 region is CASTGLAGDHEQFF. CDR3 DNA sequence: TGCGCCAGCACGGGACTAGCGGGAGATCATGAGCAGTTCTTC. The genes are TRBV5-1 and TRBJ2-1; TRBD2 agrees at 14 bases. V lost 6 bases and J lost 8; bases outside the gene matches: 4. Germline-derived CDR1 and CDR2 are SGHRS and YFSETQ. The length of the CDR3 is 14 residues.

This clone was detected only a few times. The chain uses TRBV19 and TRBJ2-7; D is uncertain. With 5 bases removed from V and 2 bases from J, the gap between germline ends came to 7 bases. Germline V gene sequence: CDR1 LNHDA, CDR2 SQIVND (reference sequence). This CDR3 comprises 12 residues. This CDR3 is CASSASPYEQYF. The CDR3, as DNA: TGTGCCAGTAGTGCGTCACCCTACGAGCAGTACTTC.

The chain combines TRBV28 with TRBJ2-7, with D unresolved. Deletions cut 2 bases from V and 2 bases from J, with 7 bases between. The germline CDR1 and CDR2 sequences are MDHEN and SYDVKM. The CDR3 totals 13 residues. The CDR3 DNA reads as TGTGCCAGCAGTTTACCCCCCACCTACGAGCAGTACTTC. Translating gives CASSLPPTYEQYF. The full variable domain, in which reference TRBV28 and TRBJ2-7 provide the parts outside the CDR3, is DVKVTQSSRYLVKRTGEKVFLECVQDMDHENMFWYRQDPGLGLRLIYFSYDVKMKEKGDIPEGYSVSREKKERFSLILESASTNQTSMYLCASSLPPTYEQYFGPGTRLTVT.

V and J are TRBV7-9 and TRBJ2-7, with 8 positions matching TRBD1. Losses at the gene ends were 0 bases for V and 0 bases for J; bases not matched to a gene: 7. Germline V CDR1 and CDR2: SEHNR, FQNEAQ (reference sequence). The CDR3 is 17 residues long. The CDR3 DNA sequence: TGTGCCAGCAGCTTAGCGCTGGGACAGGTCACCTCCTACGAGCAGTACTTC. This gives the protein CASSLALGQVTSYEQYF.

The chain's CDR3 is CASSGQGRDTQYF. CDR3 in DNA: TGTGCCAGCTCGGGGCAGGGGCGTGATACGCAGTATTTT. The genes are TRBV2 and TRBJ2-3, with D maybe TRBD1 (6 bases). The CDR3 covers 13 residues. V was cut by 8 bases and J by 6 bases, with 15 bases left in between. CDR1 is SNHLY and CDR2 is FYNNEI in the germline V gene.

The count of this clone is one. The CDR3 region has the DNA TGCGCCAGCAGCCAAGCGTCGGGTGAGCAGTTCTTC. Its translation: CASSQASGEQFF. The V and J genes are TRBV4-3 and TRBJ2-1; D remains ambiguous. CDR1 LGHNA and CDR2 YSLEER come from the germline V gene. V was clipped by 1 base and J by 9 bases, with 7 bases between them. The CDR3 totals 12 residues.

CDR3 in DNA: TGTGCCAGCAGCTTTGGGTCGGCGGGAGGGCCTCCCACGAAAGAGACCCAGTACTTC. As protein: CASSFGSAGGPPTKETQYF. The genes are TRBV5-4 and TRBJ2-5, with 9 bases identical to TRBD2. The CDR3 is made up of 19 amino acids. Per the germline V gene, CDR1 is SGHNT and CDR2 is YYREEE (reference sequence). Trimming at V came to 2 bases and at J to 3 bases, leaving 17 bases not matched to a gene.

V usage is TRBV7-2 and J usage is TRBJ2-7, with 11 bases that match TRBD2. Germline V lookup: CDR1 SGHTA, CDR2 FQGNSA. The ends lost 4 bases at V and 3 bases at J; junction bases unmatched: 11. The CDR3 contains 17 residues. CDR3 in amino acids: CASSSLAGGPLSYEQYF. The CDR3 coding sequence is TGTGCCAGCAGCTCCCTAGCGGGAGGTCCTCTTAGCTACGAGCAGTACTTC.

The J gene is TRBJ2-7, the V gene TRBV14, with TRBD1 matching 7 bases. There are 12 residues in the CDR3. The V gene end was trimmed by 4 bases and the J gene end by 6 bases; junction bases not matched to a gene: 3. Germline CDR1 SGHDN, CDR2 FVKESK. CDR3 sequence (DNA): TGTGCCAGCAGCCGACAGGGCCCCGAGCAGTACTTC. Its translation is CASSRQGPEQYF.

The rearrangement joins TRBV28 to TRBJ1-2; the D is unclear. The V and J ends lost 6 bases and 0 bases respectively, with 11 bases between them. The CDR3 is made up of 14 amino acids. The V gene's germline CDR1 is MDHEN and CDR2 SYDVKM. DNA for the CDR3: TGTGCCAGCAGAAAAAGTTCAGCTAACTATGGCTACACCTTC. It yields the protein CASRKSSANYGYTF.

The rearrangement joins TRBV5-8 to TRBJ2-7, with 11 nucleotides matching TRBD1. CDR3 length: 18 residues. CDR1 is SGHTS, CDR2 YDEGEE, per germline. The V segment lost 2 bases and the J segment 0 bases; nucleotides outside the gene matches: 10. CDR3: CASSFRDRGEDYSYEQYF. Written as DNA, the CDR3 is TGTGCCAGCAGCTTCCGGGACAGGGGGGAGGATTACTCCTACGAGCAGTACTTC.